What follows are 24 T cell receptor beta chains derived from one specimen sequenced in a study of cytotoxic CD8 clonotypes in ibrutinib-treated CLL. The data were produced by immunoSEQ multiplex PCR, yet TCRdb's version contains in-frame clones alone and is incomplete. The table has approximately 130,000 clones, 80% to 85% seen once. The sequenced sample was PBMCs, obtained after 24 months of ibrutinib treatment. Source of these receptors: a human donor with chronic lymphocytic leukemia.

This clone showed up just once. The CDR3 nucleotides are TGCAGCGGGAGGGCAGGGGCTGATCAGCCCCAGCATTTT. This codes for CSGRAGADQPQHF. The V call is TRBV29-1, the J call TRBJ1-5; maybe TRBD1 (6 bases). The length of the CDR3 is 13 residues. Trimming took off 7 bases at V and 5 bases at J, with 15 bases between the two ends. Germline lookup yields CDR1 SQVTM and CDR2 ANQGSEA.

V is TRBV18 and J is TRBJ2-1; weak D call: TRBD2 (6 bases). Germline CDR1 reads KGHSH; CDR2 reads LQKENI. CDR3 size: 16 residues. Trimming took 3 bases from V and 3 from J, leaving 15 bases between them. The CDR3 sequence: CASSPAGRVRYNEQFF. CDR3 nucleotide sequence: TGTGCCAGCTCACCTGCCGGGAGAGTGCGCTACAATGAGCAGTTCTTC.

V usage is TRBV25-1 and J usage is TRBJ2-1; D remains unclear. Germline V gene data show CDR1 as MGHDK and CDR2 as SYGVNS. V lost 3 bases, J lost 2 bases, and 8 bases lay in between. The CDR3 loop spans 14 amino acids. The CDR3 spells CASSDTAAYNEQFF. The CDR3 bases are TGTGCCAGCAGTGACACCGCAGCCTACAATGAGCAGTTCTTC.

The chain combines TRBV5-4 with TRBJ2-3, with D possibly TRBD2 on 5 matching bases. Between the trimmed V and J ends, which lost 0 bases and 2 bases, there was a span of 13 bases. This CDR3 has 16 residues. Germline lookup yields CDR1 SGHNT and CDR2 YYREEE (reference sequence). The CDR3 DNA sequence: TGTGCCAGCAGCTTGGTGAGACTACCCTCCACAGATACGCAGTATTTT. Translating gives CASSLVRLPSTDTQYF. Together with reference TRBV5-4 and TRBJ2-3, the CDR3 gives the full variable domain: ETGVTQSPTHLIKTRGQQVTLRCSSQSGHNTVSWYQQALGQGPQFIFQYYREEENGRGNFPPRFSGLQFPNYSSELNVNALELDDSALYLCASSLVRLPSTDTQYFGPGTRLTVL.

A note on this clone: Other DNA sequences from this sample encode an identical CDR3 as well. The CDR3, as DNA: TGTGCCACCAGCAGAGATGGCGGTAACAATGAGCAGTTCTTC. It specifies CATSRDGGNNEQFF. The V gene is TRBV15, the J gene TRBJ2-1; no reliable D call. CDR1 and CDR2 from the germline V gene are LNHNV and YYDKDF (reference sequence). The CDR3 has 14 amino acids. Trimming pared 0 bases from V and 5 bases from J, leaving 8 bases between.

The V call is TRBV6-6, the J call TRBJ2-1; 7 nucleotides match TRBD1. The J segment lost 3 bases and the V segment lost 5 bases, leaving 4 bases of the junction unmatched. There are 14 residues in the CDR3. CDR1 is MNHNY, CDR2 SVGAGI, per germline (reference sequence). The CDR3 sequence is CASSPRQGYNEQFF. The CDR3 DNA follows: TGTGCCAGCAGTCCCCGACAGGGCTACAATGAGCAGTTCTTC.

CDR3 in amino acids: CSAKGGEAFF. The CDR3 coding sequence is TGCAGTGCCAAGGGAGGTGAAGCTTTCTTT. The chain couples TRBV20-1 to TRBJ1-1; no reliable D call. Germline V gives CDR1 DFQATT, CDR2 SNEGSKA (reference sequence). This CDR3 spans 10 amino acids. V was cut by 6 bases and J by 7 bases, with 9 bases left in between.

V and J are TRBV6-6 and TRBJ1-1, with D perhaps TRBD1 (5 bases). The germline CDR1 and CDR2 sequences are MNHNY and SVGAGI (reference sequence). V was shortened by 7 bases and J by 4 bases, with 13 bases between the two germline ends. The CDR3 length is 13 residues. The CDR3: CASKGPGRTEAFF. As DNA, the CDR3 is TGTGCCAGCAAGGGGCCAGGGCGCACTGAAGCTTTCTTT.

This chain connects TRBV11-2 to TRBJ2-5, with 16 positions matching TRBD2. The germline CDR1 and CDR2 sequences are SGHAT and FQNNGV. The CDR3 sequence is 16 residues long. J gave up 5 bases and V 5 bases, and 5 bases lay outside the gene matches. In DNA form, the CDR3 reads TGTGCCAGCAGCGCCGGGACTAGCGGGGGGGCCGAGACCCAGTACTTC. Its protein product is CASSAGTSGGAETQYF. The full variable domain, with the rest looked up from reference TRBV11-2 and TRBJ2-5, is EAGVAQSPRYKIIEKRQSVAFWCNPISGHATLYWYQQILGQGPKLLIQFQNNGVVDDSQLPKDRFSAERLKGVDSTLKIQPAKLEDSAVYLCASSAGTSGGAETQYFGPGTRLLVL.

The rearrangement links TRBV27 to TRBJ2-3; the match to TRBD2 covers 8 bases. CDR1 and CDR2 from the germline V gene are MNHEY and SMNVEV (reference sequence). The CDR3 extends over 15 amino acids. The J segment lost 2 bases and the V segment lost 5 bases, leaving 6 bases of the junction unmatched. The CDR3 region has the DNA TGTGCCAGCAGTGTCAGCGGGGGACCCACAGATACGCAGTATTTT. It translates to CASSVSGGPTDTQYF.

The V call is TRBV11-3, the J call TRBJ2-5, with D uncertain. The CDR3 runs 13 residues. Germline loops: CDR1 SGHNT, CDR2 YENEEA. Trimming removed 0 bases from V and 4 bases from J, with 6 bases in between. This chain's CDR3 is CASSLEGGETQYF. The CDR3, as DNA: TGTGCCAGCAGCTTAGAAGGCGGAGAGACCCAGTACTTC. Full variable domain (outside the CDR3, taken from reference TRBV11-3 and TRBJ2-5): EAGVVQSPRYKIIEKKQPVAFWCNPISGHNTLYWYLQNLGQGPELLIRYENEEAVDDSQLPKDRFSAERLKGVDSTLKIQPAELGDSAVYLCASSLEGGETQYFGPGTRLLVL.

The rearrangement joins TRBV7-8 to TRBJ2-1, with D hard to call. The germline V and J ends were trimmed by 2 bases and 2 bases, with 10 bases remaining between them. Germline V gives CDR1 SGHVS, CDR2 FQNEAQ. The CDR3 contains 15 residues. The CDR3 region is CASSLSGPTYNEQFF. CDR3 DNA: TGTGCCAGCAGCTTATCCGGACCCACCTACAATGAGCAGTTCTTC.

V is TRBV9 and J is TRBJ2-5; 7 nucleotides line up with TRBD2. The CDR3 runs to 11 residues. Germline loops: CDR1 SGDLS, CDR2 YYNGEE. V shed 3 bases, J shed 7 bases, and the junction held 0 bases outside the gene matches. The CDR3 nucleotides read TGTGCCAGCAGCGCGGGGGGGACCCAGTACTTC. It yields the protein CASSAGGTQYF.

This clone has just a few counts. The gene calls are TRBV19 and TRBJ2-1; 14 nucleotides align to TRBD2. Trimming removed 6 bases from V and 8 bases from J; junction bases left unmatched: 6. The germline V gene has CDR1 LNHDA and CDR2 SQIVND (reference sequence). The CDR3 loop spans 15 amino acids. DNA for the CDR3: TGTGCCAGTAGAATGACTAGCGGGGGGGTGGATGAGCAGTTCTTC. This encodes CASRMTSGGVDEQFF.

The V call is TRBV18, the J call TRBJ1-2, with 9 positions matching TRBD1. CDR1 is KGHSH and CDR2 is LQKENI in the germline V gene. The CDR3 sequence is 17 residues long. The V gene end was trimmed by 5 bases and the J gene end by 0 bases; junction bases not matched to a gene: 10. In DNA, the CDR3 is TGTGCCAGCTCAATCGGACAGGGGCCTACTTCTAACTATGGCTACACCTTC. Protein product: CASSIGQGPTSNYGYTF. Full variable domain (missing parts from reference TRBV18 and TRBJ1-2): NAGVMQNPRHLVRRRGQEARLRCSPMKGHSHVYWYRQLPEEGLKFMVYLQKENIIDESGMPKERFSAEFPKEGPSILRIQQVVRGDSAAYFCASSIGQGPTSNYGYTFGSGTRLTVV.

J is TRBJ2-7 and V is TRBV10-3; D is undetermined. Per germline, CDR1 ENHRY and CDR2 SYGVKD. The ends were cut back, 3 bases at V and 3 bases at J, with 3 bases in the middle. This CDR3 spans 11 amino acids. CDR3 region: CAISDNYEQYF. The CDR3 nucleotides read TGTGCCATCAGTGACAACTACGAGCAGTACTTC.

The V call is TRBV10-1, the J call TRBJ2-5; D is possibly TRBD1 or TRBD2 (5 bases each). This CDR3 has 13 amino acids. Germline lookup yields CDR1 WNHNN and CDR2 SYGVQD (reference sequence). Trimming stripped 3 bases from V and 10 bases from J, with 15 bases between. Here the CDR3 reads CASSDEGLRDQYF. CDR3 sequence (DNA): TGCGCCAGCAGTGACGAGGGGTTAAGAGACCAGTACTTC.

V is TRBV27 and J is TRBJ2-7, with 10 nucleotides matching TRBD1. Per germline, CDR1 MNHEY and CDR2 SMNVEV (reference sequence). CDR3 size: 16 residues. With V trimmed by 5 bases and J by 4 bases, 11 bases remained unmatched. The CDR3 region is CASSLDGTGEWYEQYF. The CDR3 DNA reads as TGTGCCAGCAGTCTAGACGGGACAGGGGAGTGGTACGAGCAGTACTTC.

This chain uses TRBV9 with TRBJ2-1; D is unresolved. CDR3 size: 14 residues. Trimming pared 0 bases from V and 9 bases from J, leaving 13 bases between. Germline values: CDR1 SGDLS, CDR2 YYNGEE. CDR3 DNA sequence: TGTGCCAGCAGCGTAGTTCCCGGGCGGAGTGAGCAGTTCTTC. The encoded protein is CASSVVPGRSEQFF.

V and J are TRBV30 and TRBJ2-5, with TRBD2 matching over 7 bases. V shed 3 bases and J 5 bases; nucleotides not matched to a gene: 6. Per germline, CDR1 GTSNPN and CDR2 SVGIG (reference sequence). The CDR3 is made up of 13 amino acids. Here the CDR3 reads CAWSPGGLETQYF. For the CDR3, the DNA is TGTGCCTGGAGCCCCGGGGGGTTGGAGACCCAGTACTTC.

The gene calls are TRBV7-9 and TRBJ2-7; a possible D gene is TRBD1 (5 bases). V was cut by 2 bases and J by 2 bases, with 10 bases left in between. The CDR3 is made up of 14 amino acids. CDR1 is SEHNR, CDR2 FQNEAQ, per germline (reference sequence). The CDR3 sequence is CASSLTDKTYEQYF. CDR3 DNA sequence: TGTGCCAGCAGCTTAACGGACAAGACCTACGAGCAGTACTTC.

The chain couples TRBV28 to TRBJ1-4; D is unresolved. The germline V gene has CDR1 MDHEN and CDR2 SYDVKM. The V gene lost 6 bases and the J gene lost 7 bases, with 15 bases spanning the gap. There are 14 residues in the CDR3. Here the CDR3 reads CASRFRPSGEKLFF. The CDR3 DNA reads as TGTGCCAGCAGGTTCCGTCCGTCGGGTGAAAAACTGTTTTTT.

This chain uses TRBV5-6 with TRBJ2-5, with TRBD1 identical over 10 bases. CDR1 is SGHDT and CDR2 is YYEEEE in the germline V gene. The CDR3 totals 15 residues. V was pared by 3 bases and J by 5 bases, with 7 bases of the junction left unmatched. The CDR3 here is CASSSTTGGYETQYF. The CDR3 DNA is TGTGCCAGCAGCTCCACGACAGGGGGCTACGAGACCCAGTACTTC.

The chain uses TRBV27 and TRBJ1-6; the match to TRBD1 covers 11 bases. Per germline, CDR1 MNHEY and CDR2 SMNVEV (reference sequence). CDR3 size: 17 residues. V lost 4 bases to trimming and J lost 2 bases; unmatched junction nucleotides: 4. CDR3 amino acids: CASSSRTGGPYNSPLHF. For the CDR3, the DNA is TGTGCCAGCAGTTCCAGGACAGGGGGCCCCTATAATTCACCCCTCCACTTT.